A single sample gave rise to the 17 T cell receptor beta chains below, sequenced in a study of a mutant IDH1 vaccine in newly diagnosed glioma. The sample's time point: week 11, during vaccination. Every single dose of the vaccine, 300 ug of mutant IDH1 20-mer peptide, came with topical imiquimod. Repertoires were generated with immunoSEQ multiplex PCR, while TCRdb's copy carries only in-frame clones and drops some. Of tens of thousands of clones in the sample, around 80% are singletons; the top ten hold 3% to 4%. No antigen has been identified for these receptors. The sequencing used PBMCs, collected from a glioma patient whose treatment included an IDH1 peptide vaccine. These receptors came from a man between 25 and 39 years old with glioma.

The chain uses TRBV19 and TRBJ2-2; 12 bases fit TRBD2. V dropped 6 bases and J dropped 2; count of bases not matched to a gene: 4. The CDR3 has 16 amino acids. Germline V gene lookup returns CDR1 LNHDA and CDR2 SQIVND (reference sequence). Here the CDR3 DNA reads TGTGCCAGTAGGGCGACTAGCGGGGGTAACACCGGGGAGCTGTTTTTT. This codes for CASRATSGGNTGELFF.

The rearrangement uses TRBV5-1 and TRBJ2-1, with D possibly TRBD2 on 6 matching bases. Trimming removed 5 bases at V and 5 bases at J, with 8 bases between. The germline gives CDR1 SGHRS, CDR2 YFSETQ. The CDR3 has 12 residues. CDR3 region: CASREGHNEQFF. As DNA, the CDR3 is TGCGCCAGCAGGGAGGGCCACAATGAGCAGTTCTTC. The full variable domain, its missing parts supplied by reference TRBV5-1 and TRBJ2-1, is KAGVTQTPRYLIKTRGQQVTLSCSPISGHRSVSWYQQTPGQGLQFLFEYFSETQRNKGNFPGRFSGRQFSNSRSEMNVSTLELGDSALYLCASREGHNEQFFGPGTRLTVL.

The chain carries TRBV4-1 and TRBJ2-1; 8 bases map to TRBD1. With 4 bases clipped from V and 7 bases from J, the junction kept 3 bases outside the gene matches. Per the germline V gene, CDR1 is MGHRA and CDR2 is YSYEKL. CDR3 length equals 13 residues. The CDR3 here is CASSPTGGNEQFF. CDR3 coding DNA: TGCGCCAGCAGCCCCACAGGGGGGAATGAGCAGTTCTTC.

V usage is TRBV5-1 and J usage is TRBJ2-2; TRBD1 is a possible D gene (6 bases). V lost 4 bases to trimming and J lost 0 bases, with 7 bases between them. Germline assignment: CDR1 SGHRS and CDR2 YFSETQ. This CDR3 is 14 amino acids long. The CDR3 protein is CASSGQTNTGELFF. CDR3 bases: TGCGCCAGCAGCGGACAGACGAACACCGGGGAGCTGTTTTTT.

With regard to this clone: Distinct nucleotide sequences in the sample also encode this CDR3. V gene TRBV5-1 combines with J gene TRBJ1-1; D is unresolved. V lost 4 bases and J lost 0, with 10 bases in between. Germline lookup yields CDR1 SGHRS and CDR2 YFSETQ. CDR3 length: 14 residues. CDR3 sequence: CASSPDTLNTEAFF. CDR3 DNA sequence: TGCGCCAGCAGCCCCGACACCCTGAACACTGAAGCTTTCTTT.

V is TRBV7-2 and J is TRBJ1-5; 11 bases line up with TRBD1. CDR1 is SGHTA and CDR2 is FQGNSA in the germline V gene. Trimming took 2 bases from V and 5 from J; bases not matched to a gene: 2. The CDR3 sequence is 15 residues long. CDR3 DNA sequence: TGTGCCAGCAGCTTACGGACAGGGGGCGATCAGCCCCAGCATTTT. Its protein is CASSLRTGGDQPQHF.

The CDR3 reads CASSTTLAGGGETQYF. The CDR3 DNA is TGTGCCAGCAGCACTACCTTAGCGGGGGGAGGAGAGACCCAGTACTTC. This chain joins TRBV9 and TRBJ2-5; TRBD2 agrees at 10 bases. J lost 4 bases, V lost 4 bases, and 10 bases had no gene match. Germline-derived CDR1 and CDR2 are SGDLS and YYNGEE. The CDR3 contains 16 residues. Using reference TRBV9 and TRBJ2-5 for the parts outside the CDR3, the full variable domain is DSGVTQTPKHLITATGQRVTLRCSPRSGDLSVYWYQQSLDQGLQFLIQYYNGEERAKGNILERFSAQQFPDLHSELNLSSLELGDSALYFCASSTTLAGGGETQYFGPGTRLLVL.

V and J are TRBV7-2 and TRBJ2-2; TRBD1 matches 7 bases. Germline assignment: CDR1 SGHTA and CDR2 FQGNSA. Trimming at V came to 11 bases and at J to 1 base, leaving 10 bases not matched to a gene. The CDR3 contains 15 residues. The CDR3 DNA reads as TGTGCCTCCAAAAGGGGGCTGGGGAACACCGGGGAGCTGTTTTTT. Translating it yields CASKRGLGNTGELFF.

This rearrangement joins TRBV7-3 to TRBJ2-1; TRBD1 matches 7 bases. V shed 2 bases and J 4 bases; nucleotides not matched to a gene: 8. Per germline, CDR1 SGHTA and CDR2 FQGTGA. The CDR3 totals 16 residues. The CDR3 DNA follows: TGTGCCAGCAGCTTAGGGGACAGTCCCCTATACAATGAGCAGTTCTTC. It specifies CASSLGDSPLYNEQFF.

This sequence joins TRBV18 and TRBJ2-1; 8 bases agree with TRBD2. Unmatched junction bases numbered 12, after V lost 6 bases and J lost 8 bases. Per germline, CDR1 KGHSH and CDR2 LQKENI. The CDR3 contains 15 residues. DNA of the CDR3: TGTGCCAGCTCTGGGGGACAAGCGGGAGTGGATGAGCAGTTCTTC. Translating it yields CASSGGQAGVDEQFF.

This chain joins TRBV11-2 and TRBJ2-2; D gene unclear. Germline V gene lookup returns CDR1 SGHAT and CDR2 FQNNGV. This CDR3 is built from 15 residues. V was pared by 5 bases and J by 3 bases, with 13 bases between. The CDR3: CASSPARMYTGELFF. The CDR3 bases are TGTGCCAGCAGCCCCGCCAGGATGTACACCGGGGAGCTGTTTTTT.

The V gene is TRBV5-6, the J gene TRBJ2-3, with D maybe TRBD1 (6 bases). The CDR3 sequence is 15 residues long. V lost 2 bases and J lost 2, with 12 bases in between. Germline CDR1 is SGHDT and CDR2 is YYEEEE. CDR3 in amino acids: CASSFRQAITDTQYF. CDR3 nucleotide sequence: TGTGCCAGCAGCTTTAGACAGGCGATCACAGATACGCAGTATTTT.

The CDR3 coding sequence is TGTGCCAGCAGCGCGACTAGCGGGGGACAAGAGACCCAGTACTTC. It codes for CASSATSGGQETQYF. The chain employs TRBV5-6 and TRBJ2-5, with 12 bases matching TRBD2. Germline CDR1 SGHDT, CDR2 YYEEEE. The CDR3 sequence is 15 residues long. Unmatched junction bases numbered 3, after V lost 4 bases and J lost 2 bases.

In its sample, this clone was seen once. The chain links TRBV9 to TRBJ2-3, with D possibly being TRBD2 (7 bases). V dropped 4 bases and J dropped 3 bases, with 15 bases sitting between them. The CDR3 spans 15 residues. Per the germline V gene, CDR1 is SGDLS and CDR2 is YYNGEE. This CDR3 reads CASSPRGAGTDTQYF. The DNA of the CDR3 is TGTGCCAGCAGCCCCCGGGGGGCAGGGACAGATACGCAGTATTTT.

This clone was found a few times. The chain is built from TRBV16 and TRBJ1-4; 8 nucleotides align to TRBD1. The germline gives CDR1 KGHSY, CDR2 FQNENV. The CDR3 runs 14 residues. Losses at the gene ends were 4 bases for V and 6 bases for J; bases not matched to a gene: 4. The CDR3 region has the DNA TGTGCCAGCAGCCCGCGGACAGGGCATGAAAAACTGTTTTTT. It specifies CASSPRTGHEKLFF.

The V and J genes are TRBV19 and TRBJ2-1; D is ambiguous. The V gene's germline CDR1 is LNHDA and CDR2 SQIVND (reference sequence). Trimming took 7 bases from V and 4 from J, leaving 20 bases between them. CDR3 size: 16 residues. The CDR3 region has the DNA TGTGCCAGTACCCTCGACTCCTCATTTATTTACAATGAGCAGTTCTTC. Translating gives CASTLDSSFIYNEQFF.

The chain recombines TRBV27 with TRBJ1-1; maybe TRBD1 (5 bases). CDR1 and CDR2 from the germline V gene are MNHEY and SMNVEV (reference sequence). Trimming cost V 4 bases and J 0 bases, with 15 bases left between them. The CDR3 sequence is 16 residues long. CDR3 bases: TGTGCCAGCAGTTCGCCGGGGGGGGGTATGAACACTGAAGCTTTCTTT. Its protein is CASSSPGGGMNTEAFF.